This entry lists 6 T cell receptor beta chains sequenced from one sample in a study of CD8+ T cells in alopecia areata (dated by TCRdb to about 2018). Receptors were amplified or captured by the immunoSEQ multiplex PCR assay. RNA was extracted from all samples and reverse transcribed into cDNA as template for TCR sequencing. The table was pulled from immuneACCESS by TCRdb, which kept in-frame rearrangements only. Such tables lose some clones; where checked, under half of the loss comes from unresolved V genes, and the rest has no known cause. The sample has some 130,000 clones on record, roughly 53% of them singletons. 5% to 7% of the sample goes to the ten largest clones. Explained via the paper, the time point label denotes: baseline before oral tofacitinib. The specimen was CD4+ T cells sorted from blood, collected at week 0. Receptors originate from a human donor with alopecia areata.

The CDR3 bases are TGTGCCAGCAGCCAAGAGTCCGGGTTTCGGAACGAGCAGTACTTC. Amino acid sequence: CASSQESGFRNEQYF. The genes are TRBV4-2 and TRBJ2-7; D uncertain. This CDR3 spans 15 amino acids. Trimming stripped 0 bases from V and 5 bases from J, with 14 bases between. CDR1 and CDR2 (germline): LGHNA, YNFKEQ.

The table lists this clone with a few counts. This chain links TRBV4-3 with TRBJ2-2, with D possibly being TRBD1 (5 bases). Germline CDR1 reads LGHNA; CDR2 reads YSLEER. The CDR3 loop spans 16 amino acids. The V gene lost 1 base and the J gene lost 5 bases, with 14 bases spanning the gap. Here the CDR3 reads CASSQGGAGETGELFF. In DNA, the CDR3 is TGCGCCAGCAGCCAAGGTGGGGCAGGCGAAACCGGGGAGCTGTTTTTT.

The V call is TRBV5-1, the J call TRBJ2-3; no clear D gene. Trimming shortened V by 2 bases and J by 2 bases, and 6 bases separated the two germline ends. This CDR3 region has 13 residues. Germline loops: CDR1 SGHRS, CDR2 YFSETQ. CDR3 nucleotide sequence: TGCGCCAGCAGCTTTATCCCCACAGATACGCAGTATTTT. Translating it yields CASSFIPTDTQYF. The full variable domain, its missing parts supplied by reference TRBV5-1 and TRBJ2-3, is KAGVTQTPRYLIKTRGQQVTLSCSPISGHRSVSWYQQTPGQGLQFLFEYFSETQRNKGNFPGRFSGRQFSNSRSEMNVSTLELGDSALYLCASSFIPTDTQYFGPGTRLTVL.

This clone was seen once. The CDR3 reads CASSSPLARISTDTQYF. The CDR3 bases are TGTGCCAGCAGCTCCCCCCTAGCGAGGATTAGCACAGATACGCAGTATTTT. The V gene is TRBV7-2, the J gene TRBJ2-3, with D tentatively TRBD2 (6 bases). CDR1 is SGHTA, CDR2 FQGNSA, per germline. Trimming cost V 4 bases and J 0 bases, with 17 bases left between them. The CDR3 is 17 residues long.

About this clone itself: Being one base from a much bigger clone, this may be a read error. The rearrangement links TRBV7-2 to TRBJ2-2; D gene uncertain. The germline V gene encodes CDR1 SGHTA and CDR2 FQGNSA. V lost 4 bases to trimming and J lost 4 bases, with 4 bases between them. The CDR3 covers 12 residues. CDR3 in amino acids: CASSSFTGELFF. CDR3 nucleotide sequence: TGTGCCAGCAGCTCATTCACCGGGGAGCTGTTTTTT.

This chain joins TRBV29-1 and TRBJ2-5; TRBD1 is a possible D gene (5 bases). CDR3 size: 11 residues. The germline V and J ends were trimmed by 8 bases and 5 bases, with 12 bases remaining between them. The germline CDR1 and CDR2 sequences are SQVTM and ANQGSEA. CDR3 loop: CSSQGRETQYF. The CDR3 coding sequence is TGCAGCTCCCAGGGCCGGGAGACCCAGTACTTC.